This T cell receptor (beta chain) was captured in a study of cytomegalovirus exposure and HLA in healthy donors. V lost 1 base, J lost 0 bases, and 9 bases lay in between. This CDR3 has 15 residues. In germline, CDR1 is SEHNR, CDR2 FQNEAQ (reference sequence). Whole-study results and caveats: With high specificity and sensitivity, the classifier reportedly diagnosed cytomegalovirus status.

The PCR ran on 60 Vbeta and 13 Jbeta primers. Generated by immunoSEQ multiplex PCR, the TCRdb table keeps only in-frame clones and is missing some. The sample contains under 200,000 clones, around 80% of which appear only once. Worth noting for this clone: Its antigen is unidentified.

The V and J genes are TRBV7-9 and TRBJ1-2, with TRBD1 as a possible D gene (5 bases). The sequence was collected from a woman aged 30 to 39 in good health and CMV-seropositive. The sample comprised PBMCs. The CDR3 region has the DNA TGTGCCAGCAGCTTAGGCTGGGGCTCTAACTATGGCTACACCTTC. Translating gives CASSLGWGSNYGYTF.